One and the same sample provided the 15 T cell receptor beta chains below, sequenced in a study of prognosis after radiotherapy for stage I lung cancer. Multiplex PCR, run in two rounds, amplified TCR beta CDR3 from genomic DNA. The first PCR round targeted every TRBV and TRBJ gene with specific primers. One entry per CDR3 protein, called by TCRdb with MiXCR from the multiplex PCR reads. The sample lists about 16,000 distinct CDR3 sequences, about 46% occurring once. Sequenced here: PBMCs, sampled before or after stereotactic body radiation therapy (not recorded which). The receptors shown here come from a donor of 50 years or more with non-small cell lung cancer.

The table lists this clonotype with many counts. DNA for the CDR3: TGTGCCAGCAGCTCTTCTAGCGGGAGCAACTACGAGCAGTACTTC. This codes for CASSSSSGSNYEQYF. This chain uses TRBV7-2 with TRBJ2-7, with 10 bases that match TRBD2. Looked up from germline, CDR1 is SGHTA and CDR2 is FQGNSA. V was clipped by 4 bases and J by 3 bases; unmatched bases: 6. CDR3 length: 15 residues.

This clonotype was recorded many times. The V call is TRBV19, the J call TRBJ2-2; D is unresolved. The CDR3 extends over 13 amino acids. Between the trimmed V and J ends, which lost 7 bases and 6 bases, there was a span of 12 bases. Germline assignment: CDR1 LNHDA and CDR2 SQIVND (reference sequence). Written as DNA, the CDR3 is TGTGCCAGTACCCCTCTCCGGGCCGGGGAGCTGTTTTTT. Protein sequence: CASTPLRAGELFF.

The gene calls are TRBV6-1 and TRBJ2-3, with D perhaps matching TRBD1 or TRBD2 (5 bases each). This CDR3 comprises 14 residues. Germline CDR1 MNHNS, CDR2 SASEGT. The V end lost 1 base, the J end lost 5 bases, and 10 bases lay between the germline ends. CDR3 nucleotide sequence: TGTGCCAGCAGTGAAGTCCTTGGGGGAGATACGCAGTATTTT. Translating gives CASSEVLGGDTQYF.

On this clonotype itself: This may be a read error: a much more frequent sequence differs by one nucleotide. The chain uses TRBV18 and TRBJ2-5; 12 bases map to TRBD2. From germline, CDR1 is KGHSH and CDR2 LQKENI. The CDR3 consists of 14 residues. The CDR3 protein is CASSRTSGEETRYF. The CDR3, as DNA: TGTGCCAGCTCCCGGACTAGCGGGGAGGAGACCCGGTACTTC.

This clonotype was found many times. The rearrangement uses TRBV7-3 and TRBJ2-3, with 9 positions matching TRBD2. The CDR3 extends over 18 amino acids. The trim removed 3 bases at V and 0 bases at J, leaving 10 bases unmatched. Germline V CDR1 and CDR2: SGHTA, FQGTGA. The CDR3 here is CASSFGSSGEPSTDTQYF. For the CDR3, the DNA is TGTGCCAGCAGCTTCGGTTCTAGCGGGGAACCTAGCACAGATACGCAGTATTTT.

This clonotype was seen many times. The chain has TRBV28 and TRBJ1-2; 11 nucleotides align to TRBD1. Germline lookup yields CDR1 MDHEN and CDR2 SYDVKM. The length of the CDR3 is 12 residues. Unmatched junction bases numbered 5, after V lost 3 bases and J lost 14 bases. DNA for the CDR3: TGTGCCAGCAGTTTGGAGGGGACAGGGGGGACCTTC. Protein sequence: CASSLEGTGGTF.

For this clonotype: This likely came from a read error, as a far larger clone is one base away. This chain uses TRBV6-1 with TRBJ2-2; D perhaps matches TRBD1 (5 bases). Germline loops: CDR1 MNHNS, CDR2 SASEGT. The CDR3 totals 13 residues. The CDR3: CASSVDSTEELFF. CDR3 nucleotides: TGTGCCAGCAGTGTTGACAGCACCGAGGAGCTGTTTTTT.

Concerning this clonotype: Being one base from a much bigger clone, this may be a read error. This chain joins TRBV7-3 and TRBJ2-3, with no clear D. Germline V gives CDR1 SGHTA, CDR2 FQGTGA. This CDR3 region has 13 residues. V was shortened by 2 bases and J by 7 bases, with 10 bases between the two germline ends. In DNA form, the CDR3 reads TGTGCCAGCAGCTTAGTTTCAAGCTATACGCAGTATTTT. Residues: CASSLVSSYTQYF. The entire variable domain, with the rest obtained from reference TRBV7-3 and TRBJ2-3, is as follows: GAGVSQTPSNKVTEKGKYVELRCDPISGHTALYWYRQSLGQGPEFLIYFQGTGAADDSGLPNDRFFAVRPEGSVSTLKIQRTERGDSAVYLCASSLVSSYTQYFGPGTRLTVL.

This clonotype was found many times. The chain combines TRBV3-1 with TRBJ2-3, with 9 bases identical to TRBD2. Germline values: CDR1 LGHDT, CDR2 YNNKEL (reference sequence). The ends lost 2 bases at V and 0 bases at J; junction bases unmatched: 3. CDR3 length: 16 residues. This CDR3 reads CASSQLAGSSTDTQYF. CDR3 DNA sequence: TGTGCCAGCAGCCAACTAGCGGGGAGCAGCACAGATACGCAGTATTTT.

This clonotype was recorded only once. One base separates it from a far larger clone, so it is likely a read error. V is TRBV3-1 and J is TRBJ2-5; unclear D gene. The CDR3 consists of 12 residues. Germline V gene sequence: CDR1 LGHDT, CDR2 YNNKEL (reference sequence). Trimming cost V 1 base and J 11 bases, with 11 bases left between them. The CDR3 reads CASSQVANEQYF. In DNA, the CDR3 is TGTGCCAGCAGCCAAGTGGCCAATGAGCAGTACTTC.

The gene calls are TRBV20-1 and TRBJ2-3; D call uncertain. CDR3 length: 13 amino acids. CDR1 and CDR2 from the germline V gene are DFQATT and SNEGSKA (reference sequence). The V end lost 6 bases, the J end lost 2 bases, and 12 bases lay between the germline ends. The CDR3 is CSAIAPFTDTQYF. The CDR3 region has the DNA TGCAGTGCCATAGCCCCCTTCACAGATACGCAGTATTTT.

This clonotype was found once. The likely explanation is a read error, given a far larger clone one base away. The CDR3 spells CASSYTQRGVPGYEQYF. The CDR3 DNA follows: TGTGCCAGCAGTTACACCCAGCGGGGGGTTCCCGGGTACGAGCAGTACTTC. The chain combines TRBV6-8 with TRBJ2-7, with 9 bases fitting TRBD2. CDR3 size: 17 residues. After removal of 2 bases from V and 4 bases from J, the junction contained 12 bases not matched to a gene. Germline V gives CDR1 MNHGY, CDR2 SAAAGT.

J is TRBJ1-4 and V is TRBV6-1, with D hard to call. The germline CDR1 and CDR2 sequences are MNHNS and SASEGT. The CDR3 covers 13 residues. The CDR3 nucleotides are TGTGAAAGTTCAACGCCCGGGGTTGAAAAACTGTTTTTT. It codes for CESSTPGVEKLFF.

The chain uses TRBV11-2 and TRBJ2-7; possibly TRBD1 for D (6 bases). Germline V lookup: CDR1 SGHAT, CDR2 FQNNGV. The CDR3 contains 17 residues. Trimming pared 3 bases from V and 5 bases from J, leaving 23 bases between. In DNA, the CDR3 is TGTGCCAGCAGCTTGCAATTCTACAGGGAACTAGGTAACGAGCAGTACTTC. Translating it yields CASSLQFYRELGNEQYF.

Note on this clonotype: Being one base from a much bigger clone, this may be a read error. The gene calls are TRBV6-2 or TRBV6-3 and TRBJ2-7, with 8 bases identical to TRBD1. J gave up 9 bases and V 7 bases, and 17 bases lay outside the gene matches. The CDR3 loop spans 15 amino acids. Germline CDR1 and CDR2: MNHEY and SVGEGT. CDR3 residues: CASIDPGGDLGGQYF. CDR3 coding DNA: TGTGCCAGCATTGACCCAGGGGGCGATTTGGGTGGGCAGTACTTC.